This T cell receptor beta chain came from a study of shared clonotypes between healthy human individuals (TCRdb year 2020). Background for the entire study: A couple of women and a few men aged 18 to 49 years were included in the cohort. Different laboratories and diverse techniques were used to prepare libraries and sequence TCR repertoires, to increase sequencing depth and limit assay-specific biases. Each donor's leukapheresis produced roughly between about 0.8 and 10 billion PBMCs. Blood TCR repertoires of a handful of healthy adults were deeply sequenced to estimate repertoire size and the extent of clonotype sharing between individuals. For each donor, three plates each were used for CD4 naive and CD4 memory, two plates were used for CD8 naive, and one plate was used for CD8 memory. The study at large found these results: The genetic and exposure-history diversity represented was limited by the small number of donors. Estimated clonotype richness was generally larger for naive than for memory subsets. Sampling was restricted to blood, and TCR repertoires in tissue are likely to differ from TCR repertoires in blood. Higher generation probabilities were observed for clonotypes shared by all four sorted-subset donors than for non-shared clonotypes. Based on pairwise subsampling, the degree of clonotype sharing among donors was expected to be affected by sequencing depth. About 5% of naive CD4, 3.5% of naive CD8, roughly 2.4% of memory CD4, and around 0.4% of memory CD8 clonotypes were shared across several donors. Even with the large sequencing depth, rarefaction of the sorted-subset datasets indicated that sequencing was incomplete.

Using the deep immunoSEQ assay, TCR CDR3 regions were amplified from genomic DNA by multiplex PCR. For each cell subset, the extracted genomic DNA was distributed evenly across all wells of several immunoSEQ 96-well plates, and each plate served as one replicate. Each replicate PCR for sorted subsets received around 210 ng genomic DNA, equal to tens of thousands of T cell genomes. Purified libraries were measured with a Qubit 3.0 fluorometer, size-checked on a Bioanalyzer 2100, and measured again with the KAPA Library Quantification kit. Every immunoSEQ 96-well plate was sequenced on a separate single-read 150-cycle Illumina NextSeq 550 flow cell. In the paper's pipeline: Because only junctional sequences without quality scores were contained in the immunoSEQ output, filtering matching that applied to full-length reads could not be performed. Sequences were annotated with PyIR, a Python wrapper for IgBLAST v1.9, and V/J genes and CDR3 were assigned using IMGT germline references. Reads were filtered out if the reads had weak V/J assignments (E-value above 1e-6), no CDR3, stop codons, out-of-frame junctions, or ambiguous translated residues. V3J clonotypes were defined by identical inferred V gene, J gene, and CDR3 amino acid sequence. Percentage overlap between repertoires was calculated by dividing the number of shared unique clonotypes by the size of the smaller repertoire. Three approaches were used to assess repertoire richness: RTK rarefaction, the Chao1 estimator, and Recon v2.1 estimates of unobserved clonotypes. OLGA was used to compute generation probabilities for all TCRbeta clonotypes that the gDNA method yielded from a handful of donors. TCRdb obtained this table from immuneACCESS and retained in-frame rearrangements with V and J assigned. These tables miss some clones; where compared with another copy, unresolved V genes account for less than half of the shortfall, and the remainder is unexplained. V and J calls and clone size are those listed in that table; D and trimming were worked out from the DNA. The table for this sample lists roughly 770,000 clones; around 96% of them were counted only once. In total, the top ten clones hold less than 0.3% of the sample.

Comments on this clone: This clone's antigen is unknown. No clone much larger than this one lies a single base away; base qualities are absent.

CD8 naive samples were obtained by positive selection for CCR7 among CD45RO-negative cells, yielding a CD45RA+CCR7+ population from which TemRA cells were excluded. Healthy HIV-negative adults with no recently reported acute infections or vaccinations were included as donors. Every donor was a Caucasian adult living in Nashville, Tennessee, USA. After blood collection by leukapheresis, PBMCs were isolated using Ficoll-Histopaque density gradient centrifugation and then cryopreserved in the vapor phase of liquid nitrogen. Analytical flow cytometry was used to check the purity and quantity of every magnetically sorted T cell population. Genomic DNA was isolated from each sorted fraction and quantified by UV absorbance on a Nanodrop 2000c. From the cysteine through the phenylalanine, the CDR3 covers 16 amino acids. Here the CDR3 DNA is all that survives: 48 bases in frame from base 1. V drops 4 bases and J drops 0 bases, leaving 13 bases in between. CDR1 and CDR2 are drawn from the germline V gene: MGHRA, YSYEKL.

The chain was built from TRBV4-1 and TRBJ2-4, with no confident D gene call. What was sequenced was naive CD8+ T cells sorted from blood. The label giving this sample's cell subset or site can be read as: CD45RA+CCR7+. The sequence was obtained from a man younger than 40 in good health. The DNA sequence reads TGCGCCAGCAGCCCAAAGGCTGATCTAGCCAAAAACATTCAGTACTTC. The resulting protein is CASSPKADLAKNIQYF.